This passage covers 7 T cell receptor beta chains from one sample sequenced in a study of cytomegalovirus exposure and HLA in healthy donors. Primers: 60 Vbeta forward and 13 Jbeta reverse. Measured with immunoSEQ multiplex PCR; TCRdb has only the in-frame clones, and not every one. This sample has fewer than 150,000 clones, with about 77% found just once. Sequenced sample: PBMCs. Receptors originate from a man aged 45-65 years in good health and CMV-seronegative.

This chain uses TRBV6-5 with TRBJ1-2; no reliable D call. CDR1 MNHEY and CDR2 SVGAGI come from the germline V gene. This CDR3 is built from 15 residues. Trimming took off 0 bases at V and 0 bases at J, with 8 bases between the two ends. The CDR3 region has the DNA TGTGCCAGCAGTTACTCGGGCAGTTCTAACTATGGCTACACCTTC. It translates to CASSYSGSSNYGYTF.

This sequence joins TRBV6-1 and TRBJ2-3; TRBD2 aligns across 9 bases. The CDR3 consists of 15 residues. Trimming cost V 6 bases and J 3 bases; bases outside gene matches: 7. Germline assignment: CDR1 MNHNS and CDR2 SASEGT. The CDR3: CASRTPAGGTDTQYF. The CDR3 bases are TGTGCCAGCAGGACCCCAGCGGGAGGTACAGATACGCAGTATTTT.

The J gene is TRBJ2-3, the V gene TRBV6-6, with TRBD2 matching 7 bases. This CDR3 is built from 14 residues. The trim removed 7 bases at V and 0 bases at J, leaving 4 bases unmatched. Germline V gene data show CDR1 as MNHNY and CDR2 as SVGAGI (reference sequence). The DNA of the CDR3 is TGTGCCAGCATTGCTAGCGGTAGCACAGATACGCAGTATTTT. This gives the protein CASIASGSTDTQYF.

DNA for the CDR3: TGTGCCAGCAGCGTAAGGGCCAGCGGGATTGACGAGCAGTACTTC. Residues: CASSVRASGIDEQYF. This sequence joins TRBV9 and TRBJ2-7; 7 bases are shared with TRBD2. V lost 1 base, J lost 5 bases, and 9 bases stayed unmatched. Germline lookup yields CDR1 SGDLS and CDR2 YYNGEE. This CDR3 spans 15 amino acids.

The chain is built from TRBV18 and TRBJ1-5; the D gene is possibly TRBD1 (6 bases). Looked up from germline, CDR1 is KGHSH and CDR2 is LQKENI. The CDR3 is 13 residues long. The V gene lost 3 bases and the J gene lost 5 bases, with 8 bases spanning the gap. Written as DNA, the CDR3 is TGTGCCAGCTCACCGGGGGCGGATCAGCCCCAGCATTTT. Residues: CASSPGADQPQHF.

J is TRBJ1-4 and V is TRBV11-2; tentative D call: TRBD1 (6 bases). V was trimmed by 8 bases and J by 8 bases, leaving 15 bases between them. The CDR3 runs 13 residues. Germline CDR1 and CDR2: SGHAT and FQNNGV. This CDR3 reads CASSGQRLEKLFF. CDR3 sequence (DNA): TGTGCCAGCTCGGGACAAAGACTCGAAAAACTGTTTTTT.

As DNA, the CDR3 is TGTGCCAGCAGCACCACCCCGGCACAGGGTGGGGGGCAGTACTTC. Translation: CASSTTPAQGGGQYF. This rearrangement joins TRBV28 to TRBJ2-7; weak D call: TRBD1 (6 bases). Germline lookup yields CDR1 MDHEN and CDR2 SYDVKM. The CDR3 loop spans 15 amino acids. Trimming removed 6 bases at V and 9 bases at J, with 24 bases between.